This T cell receptor (beta chain) was recorded in a study of T-cell reconstitution after alpha-beta-depleted transplantation in children (dated by TCRdb to the mid-2010s). General notes on the study: Using TCR repertoire profiling, the study quantitatively followed how T-cell immune reconstitution unfolded in children after TCRalphabeta/CD19-depleted allogeneic hematopoietic cell transplantation.

This clonotype was counted only a few times. No antigen is known for it. Base-call qualities are not available, and no considerably larger clone is one nucleotide away. The sample's treatment or condition label, in plain terms: allogeneic hematopoietic cell transplantation with graft depleted of TCRalphabeta T cells and CD19 B cells. The transplant recipients were children given TCRalphabeta/CD19-depleted allogeneic hematopoietic cell grafts. The method was PCR. The sequencer listed for this sample is Illumina HiSeq 2500. To normalize quantification of the TCRbeta repertoire, the TCR libraries were built with molecular barcoding that relied on unique molecular identifiers. TCRdb trimmed the raw reads at Q25, called clones with MiXCR and kept productive beta chains. Entries are consolidated by CDR3 protein sequence, retaining the most common genes and DNA. The sample table holds more than 200,000 distinct CDR3 sequences, of which 20% to 30% were seen once. The ten largest clones add up to 2.6% of the sample.

Looking up the germline V gene yields CDR1 SQVTM and CDR2 ANQGSEA. Trimmed from V: 7 bases; trimmed from J: 2 bases; junction bases lacking a gene match: 4. The CDR3 goes from the cysteine to the phenylalanine over 13 residues. Just the 39-base CDR3 DNA is kept, in frame starting at base 1. Paper-wide results and their limitations: In some patients, the high TCRbeta diversity seen at day 60 was put down to recipient T cells and intrathymic progenitors that had survived conditioning. The frequencies of hyperexpanded clones fell over the following months, and after one year, T-cell counts and TCRbeta diversity were mostly attributed to newly produced T cells. The apparently early recovery of alphabetaT-cell counts about two months after transplant reportedly depended on only several hundred rapidly expanded clones that came from non-depleted graft cells.

The sequence joins TRBV29-1 to TRBJ2-1, with TRBD1 matching 8 junction bases. The receptor was isolated from a girl aged 2 to 10 with Fanconi anemia, due to receive a stem cell transplant. The material sequenced was PBMCs, taken before TCRalphabeta/CD19-depleted stem cell transplant. The CDR3 sequence is CSAGQGTYNEQFF. The nucleotide sequence reads TGCAGCGCAGGACAGGGAACCTACAATGAGCAGTTCTTC.